Below, 12 T cell receptor beta chains from the same sample are listed, as sequenced in a study of T cell clonotyping in hematopoietic cell transplantation. Some clones are missing from TCRdb's copy, which holds only in-frame ones; the method was immunoSEQ multiplex PCR. The sample lists over 10,000 clones; over 75% were seen once. The material sequenced was peripheral blood mononuclear cells. Every receptor here comes from a man aged 25-45 years in good health. Some clones in this sample may be carry-over from other donors' samples.

This clone was picked up one time. The V and J genes are TRBV10-3 and TRBJ2-5; 12 bases fit TRBD2. V lost 0 bases and J lost 6; bases outside the gene matches: 8. The CDR3 has 17 amino acids. The germline CDR1 and CDR2 sequences are ENHRY and SYGVKD. The chain's CDR3 is CAISESPLAGGPKTQYF. The CDR3 nucleotides are TGTGCCATCAGTGAGTCCCCGCTAGCGGGGGGGCCGAAGACCCAGTACTTC.

The V call is TRBV7-2, the J call TRBJ2-2, with 8 bases aligning to TRBD2. Germline trimming cut 8 bases from V and 6 bases from J; bases unmatched to any gene: 8. The CDR3 runs to 14 residues. The germline V gene encodes CDR1 SGHTA and CDR2 FQGNSA. CDR3 DNA sequence: TGTGCCAGCGGAAACCGACTAGCGCCCGGGGAGCTGTTTTTT. Protein sequence: CASGNRLAPGELFF.

The V and J genes are TRBV11-3 and TRBJ2-6, with unresolved D. V was pared by 4 bases and J by 7 bases, with 8 bases between. CDR1 and CDR2 (germline): SGHNT, YENEEA. The CDR3 length is 13 residues. The CDR3 reads CASSSLLANVLTF. The DNA for the CDR3 is TGTGCCAGCAGCTCCCTGTTAGCCAACGTCCTGACTTTC. Complete variable domain (other parts from reference TRBV11-3 and TRBJ2-6): EAGVVQSPRYKIIEKKQPVAFWCNPISGHNTLYWYLQNLGQGPELLIRYENEEAVDDSQLPKDRFSAERLKGVDSTLKIQPAELGDSAVYLCASSSLLANVLTFGAGSRLTVL.

The chain employs TRBV7-9 and TRBJ1-2, with 7 nucleotides matching TRBD1. There are 15 residues in the CDR3. V lost 4 bases and J lost 5; bases outside the gene matches: 10. Germline lookup yields CDR1 SEHNR and CDR2 FQNEAQ (reference sequence). The CDR3 is CASSSIGQDGYGYTF. Here the CDR3 DNA reads TGTGCCAGCAGCTCCATAGGACAGGACGGTTATGGCTACACCTTC.

The chain recombines TRBV6-5 with TRBJ2-3; TRBD2 is a possible D gene (6 bases). Trimming removed 4 bases at V and 8 bases at J, with 13 bases between. The length of the CDR3 is 13 residues. Germline V CDR1 and CDR2: MNHEY, SVGAGI. CDR3 amino acids: CASSSRRRGTQYF. CDR3 in DNA: TGTGCCAGCAGTTCAAGGAGGAGGGGTACGCAGTATTTT.

The DNA for the CDR3 is TGTGCCACAACGATAGTAGGGGGGACCGGCAATCAGCCCCAGCATTTT. This codes for CATTIVGGTGNQPQHF. The chain combines TRBV7-3 with TRBJ1-5; tentative D call: TRBD1 (6 bases). Per germline, CDR1 SGHTA and CDR2 FQGTGA. CDR3 size: 16 residues. V lost 10 bases, J lost 2 bases, and 21 bases lay in between.

The chain couples TRBV4-2 to TRBJ1-5, with TRBD1 matching over 9 bases. CDR1 LGHNA and CDR2 YNFKEQ come from the germline V gene. With 4 bases clipped from V and 3 bases from J, the junction kept 13 bases outside the gene matches. The CDR3 extends over 18 amino acids. In nucleotides, the CDR3 is TGTGCCAGCAGCCCCATACTCAATGGACAGGGGAACAATCAGCCCCAGCATTTT. Its protein product is CASSPILNGQGNNQPQHF.

This sequence joins TRBV28 and TRBJ2-4; TRBD1 agrees at 7 bases. J gave up 3 bases and V 2 bases, and 4 bases lay outside the gene matches. Germline CDR1 reads MDHEN; CDR2 reads SYDVKM. CDR3 size: 15 residues. CDR3 in DNA: TGTGCCAGCAGTTTACACAGGGGTGTCAAAAACATTCAGTACTTC. This encodes CASSLHRGVKNIQYF.

This clone showed up just a few times. The V and J genes are TRBV30 and TRBJ2-7, with D perhaps being TRBD1 or TRBD2 (5 bases each). The CDR3 has 13 amino acids. V lost 8 bases, J lost 4 bases, and 18 bases lay in between. CDR1 GTSNPN and CDR2 SVGIG come from the germline V gene (reference sequence). The CDR3 sequence: CARGYTGEYEQYF. CDR3 DNA: TGTGCCAGAGGGTATACAGGAGAATACGAGCAGTACTTC.

This chain uses TRBV6-5 with TRBJ1-1; 8 bases fit TRBD1. From germline, CDR1 is MNHEY and CDR2 SVGAGI. The ends lost 5 bases at V and 6 bases at J; junction bases unmatched: 5. This CDR3 is built from 13 residues. For the CDR3, the DNA is TGTGCCAGCAGTCGAGGACAGGGCCCTGAAGCTTTCTTT. Translation gives CASSRGQGPEAFF.

The chain recombines TRBV2 with TRBJ1-2, with D hard to call. CDR3 length: 14 amino acids. The germline V gene has CDR1 SNHLY and CDR2 FYNNEI. V was pared by 8 bases and J by 7 bases, with 20 bases between. CDR3 sequence reads: CASQPVGPAGGYTF. In DNA, the CDR3 is TGTGCCAGCCAACCGGTCGGTCCGGCCGGTGGCTACACCTTC.

The chain carries TRBV2 and TRBJ2-3, with D tentatively TRBD1 (6 bases). Germline CDR1 is SNHLY and CDR2 is FYNNEI. The germline V and J ends were trimmed by 8 bases and 2 bases, with 11 bases remaining between them. CDR3 length equals 13 residues. The CDR3 region is CASGTLVTDTQYF. Here the CDR3 DNA reads TGTGCCAGCGGGACACTAGTCACAGATACGCAGTATTTT.